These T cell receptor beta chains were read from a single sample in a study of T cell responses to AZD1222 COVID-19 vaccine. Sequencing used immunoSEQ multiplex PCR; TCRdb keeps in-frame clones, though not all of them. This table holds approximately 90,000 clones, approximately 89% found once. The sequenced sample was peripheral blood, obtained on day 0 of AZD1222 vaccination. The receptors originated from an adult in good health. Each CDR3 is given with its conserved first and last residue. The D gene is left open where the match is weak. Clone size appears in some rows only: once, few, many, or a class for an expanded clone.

CDR3nt: TGTGCCAGCAGCTTGGGCCGGGGGACAACTGAAGCTTTCTTT
CDR3aa: CASSLGRGTTEAFF
v_gene: TRBV5-4
j_gene: TRBJ1-1
abundance: NA
d_gene: NA

CDR3nt: TGTGCCAGCAGCTTGGACTCGATCACTGAAGCTTTCTTT
CDR3aa: CASSLDSITEAFF
v_gene: TRBV5-4
j_gene: TRBJ1-1
abundance: NA
d_gene: NA

CDR3nt: TGTGCCAGCAGTTACTCGAGGGGTAACACCGGGGAGCTGTTTTTT
CDR3aa: CASSYSRGNTGELFF
v_gene: TRBV6-6
j_gene: TRBJ2-2
abundance: NA
d_gene: NA

CDR3nt: TGTGCCAGCAGTAAGAGGGCGAACACCGGGGAGCTGTTTTTT
CDR3aa: CASSKRANTGELFF
v_gene: TRBV27
j_gene: TRBJ2-2
abundance: once
d_gene: NA

CDR3nt: TGTGCCAGCAGCACCGACACAAACACTGAAGCTTTCTTT
CDR3aa: CASSTDTNTEAFF
v_gene: TRBV5-4
j_gene: TRBJ1-1
abundance: NA
d_gene: NA

CDR3nt: TGTGCCAGCAGCGTAGTTGACCTCGGGGAGCAGTTCTTC
CDR3aa: CASSVVDLGEQFF
v_gene: TRBV9
j_gene: TRBJ2-1
abundance: NA
d_gene: NA

CDR3nt: TGTGCCAGCAGTTACACCCTCACTGAAGCTTTCTTT
CDR3aa: CASSYTLTEAFF
v_gene: TRBV6-6
j_gene: TRBJ1-1
abundance: NA
d_gene: NA

CDR3nt: TGCGCCAGCAGCGGGACCGCCGCTAACTATGGCTACACCTTC
CDR3aa: CASSGTAANYGYTF
v_gene: TRBV5-1
j_gene: TRBJ1-2
abundance: NA
d_gene: NA

CDR3nt: TGTGCCAGCAGCCCAGTGGGGGGGCGTGAGCAGTACTTC
CDR3aa: CASSPVGGREQYF
v_gene: TRBV5-8
j_gene: TRBJ2-7
abundance: NA
d_gene: NA

CDR3nt: TGTGCCAGCAGCTTGGAAGTCGTAATGAACACTGAAGCTTTCTTT
CDR3aa: CASSLEVVMNTEAFF
v_gene: TRBV5-4
j_gene: TRBJ1-1
abundance: NA
d_gene: NA

CDR3nt: TGTGCCAGCAGTGACCGACAGGTACAGGAGACCCAGTACTTC
CDR3aa: CASSDRQVQETQYF
v_gene: TRBV2
j_gene: TRBJ2-5
abundance: NA
d_gene: NA

CDR3nt: TGTGCCTGCGCTACAGGGGCTATAACTGAAGCTTTCTTT
CDR3aa: CACATGAITEAFF
v_gene: TRBV30
j_gene: TRBJ1-1
abundance: NA
d_gene: TRBD1

CDR3nt: TGTGCCAGTCAAAAGGAGGCCTTCAATCAGCCCCAGCATTTT
CDR3aa: CASQKEAFNQPQHF
v_gene: TRBV19
j_gene: TRBJ1-5
abundance: NA
d_gene: NA

CDR3nt: TGCGCCAGCAGCTTGGATAACAGTTTCTATGGCTACACCTTC
CDR3aa: CASSLDNSFYGYTF
v_gene: TRBV5-1
j_gene: TRBJ1-2
abundance: NA
d_gene: NA

CDR3nt: TGTGCCAGCAGCGTTAAAGGGCGGGAGACCCAGTACTTC
CDR3aa: CASSVKGRETQYF
v_gene: TRBV5-4
j_gene: TRBJ2-5
abundance: NA
d_gene: NA

CDR3nt: TGCGCCAGCAGCTTGCTGGGGAACAACAATGAGCAGTTCTTC
CDR3aa: CASSLLGNNNEQFF
v_gene: TRBV5-1
j_gene: TRBJ2-1
abundance: once
d_gene: NA